Sequencing of this TCR beta chain was carried out in a study of shared clonotypes between healthy human individuals. V lost 1 base, J lost 7 bases, and 12 bases lay in between. Germline V gene lookup returns CDR1 SEHNR and CDR2 FQNEAQ (reference sequence). This CDR3 is built from 14 residues. Investigators spread the genomic DNA of each subset evenly over several immunoSEQ plates. Measured with immunoSEQ multiplex PCR; TCRdb has only the in-frame clones, and not every one. The repertoire holds 550,000 to 850,000 clones, with approximately 79% as singletons. As for this clone: Its antigen is unidentified.

Findings and limits, study-wide: Generally, estimated richness proved larger in naive subsets than it did in memory subsets. Between a few donors, naive CD4 clonotypes were shared at a level of around 5.1%. Sequencing depth was expected to influence donor clonotype sharing.

The clonotype was recovered from a woman aged 30 to 39 in good health. The sequencing sample was made of memory CD4+ T cells sorted from blood. Stated subset: CD45RA-negative fraction. V is TRBV7-9 and J is TRBJ2-3, with D uncertain. The CDR3: CASSLDQVPNTQYF. As DNA, the CDR3 is TGTGCCAGCAGCTTAGATCAGGTCCCGAATACGCAGTATTTT.